The following is a T cell receptor beta chain sequence with its context. The data are from a study of blood T cell repertoires in COVID-19. Study at large: PBMCs, B-cell-depleted T cells, or T cells provided the cDNA or gDNA that made up the material.

Data came from immunoSEQ multiplex PCR; TCRdb stores just in-frame clones and leaves some out. Of 120,000 or so clones in the sample, about 80% are singletons; the top ten hold 30% to 45%. Trimming pared 3 bases from V and 0 bases from J, leaving 12 bases between. Germline V gene sequence: CDR1 LNHDA, CDR2 SQIVND (reference sequence). The CDR3 sequence is 16 residues long. This chain uses TRBV19 with TRBJ1-3; D not certain. The clonotype originates from a man aged 40-49 years with active or convalescent COVID-19. The sequencing input was peripheral blood. The CDR3 nucleotides read TGTGCCAGTAGTATGGGAGGCGGATACTCTGGAAACACCATATATTTT. As protein: CASSMGGGYSGNTIYF.